This is a list of T cell receptor beta chains from one sample in a study of cytomegalovirus exposure and HLA in healthy donors. Profiled with immunoSEQ multiplex PCR; TCRdb holds only in-frame clones, not every one. This sample yields over 150,000 clones, of which 65% to 85% are seen a single time; 6% to 9% belongs to the top ten. The sequencing sample was made of PBMCs. The origin of the receptors is a woman between 25 and 40 years old in good health and CMV-seropositive. The CDR3 runs from the conserved cysteine through the conserved F or W. The order of the fields is D gene, J gene, V gene, clone size, CDR3 protein, CDR3 DNA. D genes are given only for firm matches. Clone size is stated in some rows and not others, as once, few, many or a class when expanded.

>NA|TRBJ1-3|TRBV7-8|NA
CASSLGRGGSRNTIYF
TGTGCCAGCAGCTTAGGCCGGGGTGGTTCTAGAAACACCATATATTTT
>TRBD1|TRBJ1-1|TRBV5-6|NA
CASSPSNRGRLAFF
TGTGCCAGCAGCCCATCGAACAGGGGGCGTTTGGCTTTCTTT
>TRBD1|TRBJ1-1|TRBV19|NA
CASSMLADRGETEAFF
TGTGCCAGTAGTATGCTCGCCGACAGGGGGGAAACTGAAGCTTTCTTT
>NA|TRBJ1-4|TRBV5-1|NA
CASSFLGSEKLFF
TGCGCCAGCAGCTTCTTGGGCAGCGAAAAACTGTTTTTT
>TRBD1|TRBJ1-1|TRBV7-2|NA
CASRMTGTEAFF
TGTGCCAGCAGAATGACAGGGACTGAAGCTTTCTTT
>NA|TRBJ2-7|TRBV6-1|NA
CASSELRFFSYEQYF
TGTGCCAGCAGTGAGTTGCGGTTCTTCTCCTACGAGCAGTACTTC
>NA|TRBJ2-5|TRBV20-1|few
CSARLSETQYF
TGCAGTGCTCGTCTATCGGAGACCCAGTACTTC
>TRBD2|TRBJ2-3|TRBV7-9|NA
CASSPQTSADTQYF
TGTGCCAGCAGCCCGCAGACTAGCGCAGATACGCAGTATTTT
>NA|TRBJ2-7|TRBV18|NA
CASSPHRADEQYF
TGTGCCAGCTCACCACACAGGGCTGACGAGCAGTACTTC
>NA|TRBJ1-5|TRBV7-9|NA
CASSLHSEPQHF
TGTGCCAGCAGCTTACACAGTGAGCCCCAGCATTTT
>NA|TRBJ1-1|TRBV7-9|NA
CSSSLAGRQSKAFF
TGTTCCAGCAGCTTAGCTGGGCGTCAGTCGAAAGCTTTCTTT
>NA|TRBJ2-5|TRBV28|NA
CASSLGGDTEETQYF
TGTGCCAGCAGTTTAGGGGGGGACACCGAAGAGACCCAGTACTTC
>TRBD1|TRBJ2-7|TRBV30|NA
CAWSLGTGTYEQYF
TGTGCCTGGAGCCTAGGGACAGGGACCTACGAGCAGTACTTC
>TRBD1|TRBJ2-1|TRBV5-1|NA
CASSSGTEAYNEQFF
TGCGCCAGCAGCTCCGGGACAGAGGCCTACAATGAGCAGTTCTTC
>NA|TRBJ2-5|TRBV5-4|NA
CASSLFGGGPRETQYF
TGTGCCAGCAGCTTGTTTGGGGGGGGGCCTCGAGAGACCCAGTACTTC
>TRBD1|TRBJ2-1|TRBV28|NA
CASRNPGQIVNEQFF
TGTGCCAGCAGGAACCCGGGACAGATCGTCAATGAGCAGTTCTTC
>TRBD1|TRBJ2-7|TRBV4-1|NA
CASSRGQESYEQYF
TGCGCCAGCAGCCGAGGACAGGAATCGTACGAGCAGTACTTC
>TRBD1|TRBJ1-3|TRBV4-1|NA
CASSPYPRQGQSGNTIYF
TGCGCCAGCAGCCCGTACCCGAGACAGGGGCAATCTGGAAACACCATATATTTT
>NA|TRBJ1-1|TRBV4-1|NA
CASSQVVTGNTEAFF
TGCGCCAGCAGCCAAGTCGTTACGGGGAACACTGAAGCTTTCTTT
>TRBD1|TRBJ2-7|TRBV6-6|NA
CASSLGQGQWEQYF
TGTGCCAGCAGTTTGGGACAGGGGCAGTGGGAGCAGTACTTC
>NA|TRBJ1-2|TRBV23-1|NA
CASSHHSSTENYGYTF
TGCGCCAGCAGTCACCACTCGTCGACGGAGAACTATGGCTACACCTTC
>TRBD2|TRBJ2-3|TRBV9|NA
CASSAGTRDTWDTQYF
TGTGCCAGCAGCGCCGGGACTAGAGACACATGGGATACGCAGTATTTT
>TRBD1|TRBJ1-2|TRBV27|once
CASSLGQGQGYTF
TGTGCCAGCAGCCTCGGACAGGGCCAAGGCTACACCTTC
>NA|TRBJ2-3|TRBV5-1|NA
CATRFRPNMDTQYF
TGCGCCACCAGATTCAGGCCCAACATGGATACGCAGTATTTT
>NA|TRBJ2-7|TRBV11-2|NA
CASSDSQGYEQYF
TGTGCCAGCAGCGATTCACAGGGCTACGAGCAGTACTTC
>TRBD1|TRBJ1-2|TRBV7-9|NA
CASSSRTGEHYGYTF
TGTGCCAGCAGCTCGAGGACAGGGGAGCACTATGGCTACACCTTC
>NA|TRBJ2-7|TRBV5-8|few
CASSLVGVDTYEQYF
TGTGCCAGCAGCTTGGTGGGAGTTGACACCTACGAGCAGTACTTC
>NA|TRBJ1-4|TRBV4-3|few
CASSQGYSFNEKLFF
TGCGCCAGCAGCCAAGGATACAGTTTTAATGAAAAACTGTTTTTT
>NA|TRBJ1-5|TRBV7-9|NA
CASILGSQPQHF
TGTGCCAGCATTCTGGGGAGTCAGCCCCAGCATTTT
>NA|TRBJ2-3|TRBV27|NA
CASSRLSDTQYF
TGTGCCAGCAGCCGTCTCTCAGATACGCAGTATTTT